This T cell receptor (beta chain) is drawn from a study of shared clonotypes between healthy human individuals. Findings of the study overall: Represented genetic and exposure-history diversity was restricted by having few donors.

Germline CDR1 PRHDT, CDR2 FYEKMQ (reference sequence). This CDR3 has 15 amino acids. V lost 5 bases, J lost 2 bases, and 15 bases lay in between. As regards this clone: The antigen remains unidentified.

Libraries were prepared by immunoSEQ multiplex PCR; TCRdb keeps only in-frame clonotypes and omits some of them. The table has under 2,000,000 clones, over 85% seen once. CD45RO negativity and positive selection for CCR7 defined naive CD8 cells, a population that excluded terminally differentiated effector memory CD45RA+ cells. This clonotype was sampled from a man between 18 and 35 years old in good health. The sample consisted of naive CD8+ T cells sorted from blood. The rearrangement links TRBV13 to TRBJ2-5, with D uncertain. The CDR3 reads CASSHGVPNQETQYF. In nucleotides, the CDR3 is TGTGCCAGCAGCCATGGTGTACCCAATCAAGAGACCCAGTACTTC.